The 5 T cell receptor beta chains in this list originate from one sample, sequenced in a study of read filtering for tumor transcriptome and immune sequencing. From roughly 0.4 ug of RNA, a library with molecular barcoded alpha/delta and beta/gamma adaptors was made. From the reads, TCRdb called clonotypes with MiXCR, one entry per CDR3 protein. The repertoire holds about 47,000 distinct CDR3 sequences, with less than 15% as singletons. The sequencing sample was made of a population of CD138-negative cells sorted from bone marrow. The receptors derive from a donor at least 40 years old with multiple myeloma.

As for this clonotype: This may arise from a read error, as a much more abundant clone is one base away. The V gene is TRBV6-5, the J gene TRBJ2-1; 12 bases agree with TRBD2. The germline V gene encodes CDR1 MNHEY and CDR2 SVGAGI. The J segment lost 10 bases and the V segment lost 0 bases, leaving 7 bases of the junction unmatched. The length of the CDR3 is 16 residues. As DNA, the CDR3 is TGTGCCAGCAGTTACTCTGCTAGCGGGAGGGCCAAGGAGCAGTTCTTC. Translating gives CASSYSASGRAKEQFF.

Ten or more counts support this clonotype. V usage is TRBV12-3 or TRBV12-4 and J usage is TRBJ2-2, with 14 bases that match TRBD2. This CDR3 region has 17 residues. Germline trimming cut 5 bases from V and 3 bases from J; bases unmatched to any gene: 5. The CDR3 region is CASSTGLAGVYTGELFF. The DNA of the CDR3 is TGTGCCAGCAGTACGGGACTAGCGGGAGTGTACACCGGGGAGCTGTTTTTT.

This clonotype was observed at least ten times. J is TRBJ2-7 and V is TRBV6-2 or TRBV6-3; 8 nucleotides agree with TRBD2. Unmatched junction bases numbered 2, after V lost 4 bases and J lost 0 bases. In germline, CDR1 is MNHEY, CDR2 SVGEGT. CDR3 length: 14 residues. For the CDR3, the DNA is TGTGCCAGCAGTTTAGCGGGAAGCTCCTACGAGCAGTACTTC. Translation gives CASSLAGSSYEQYF.

This clonotype is labeled medium-sized. The J gene is TRBJ2-1, the V gene TRBV6-5; 8 bases agree with TRBD2. This CDR3 has 15 residues. Trimming cost V 2 bases and J 0 bases; bases outside gene matches: 0. Germline assignment: CDR1 MNHEY and CDR2 SVGAGI. This CDR3 reads CASSYGTSSYNEQFF. The CDR3 coding sequence is TGTGCCAGCAGTTACGGGACTAGCTCCTACAATGAGCAGTTCTTC.

This clonotype was observed at least ten times. V and J are TRBV18 and TRBJ1-1, with D perhaps TRBD1 (6 bases). V was cut by 6 bases and J by 2 bases, with 13 bases left in between. Germline V gene sequence: CDR1 KGHSH, CDR2 LQKENI. The CDR3 has 14 amino acids. CDR3 sequence (DNA): TGTGCCAGCTCCCCAATGGACAGAAACACTGAAGCTTTCTTT. Translation: CASSPMDRNTEAFF.